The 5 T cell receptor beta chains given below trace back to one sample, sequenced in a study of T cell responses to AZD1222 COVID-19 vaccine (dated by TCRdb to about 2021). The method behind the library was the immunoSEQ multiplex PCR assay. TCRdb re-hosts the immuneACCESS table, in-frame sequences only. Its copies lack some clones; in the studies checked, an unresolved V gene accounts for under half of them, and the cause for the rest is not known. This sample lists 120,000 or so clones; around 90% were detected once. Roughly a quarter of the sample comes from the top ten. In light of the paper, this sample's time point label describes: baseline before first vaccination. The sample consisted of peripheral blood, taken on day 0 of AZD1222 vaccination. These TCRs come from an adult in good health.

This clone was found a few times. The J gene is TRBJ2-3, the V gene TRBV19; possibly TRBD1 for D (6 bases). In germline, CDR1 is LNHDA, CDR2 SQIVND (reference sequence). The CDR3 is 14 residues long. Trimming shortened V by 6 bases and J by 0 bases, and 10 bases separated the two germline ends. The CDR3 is CASRGQSSTDTQYF. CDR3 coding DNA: TGTGCCAGTAGAGGACAGTCTAGCACAGATACGCAGTATTTT.

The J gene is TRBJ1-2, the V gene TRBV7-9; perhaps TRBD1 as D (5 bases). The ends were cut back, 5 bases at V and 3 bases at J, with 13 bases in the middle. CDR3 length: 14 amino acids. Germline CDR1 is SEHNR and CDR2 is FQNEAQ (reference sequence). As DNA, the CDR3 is TGTGCCAGCAGCCTATCCGGGGCCGACTATGGCTACACCTTC. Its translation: CASSLSGADYGYTF.

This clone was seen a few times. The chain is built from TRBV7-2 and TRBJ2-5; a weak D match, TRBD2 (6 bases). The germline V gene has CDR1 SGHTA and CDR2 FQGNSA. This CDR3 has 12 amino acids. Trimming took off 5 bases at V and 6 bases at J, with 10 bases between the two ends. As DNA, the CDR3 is TGTGCCAGCAGCCTCGGACTACAGACCCAGTACTTC. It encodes CASSLGLQTQYF.

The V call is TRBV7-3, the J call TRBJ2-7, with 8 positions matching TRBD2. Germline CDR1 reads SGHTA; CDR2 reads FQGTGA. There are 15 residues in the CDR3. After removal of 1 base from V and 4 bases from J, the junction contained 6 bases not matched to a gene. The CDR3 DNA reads TGTGCCAGCAGCTTAATGTCTAGCGGGCGATACGAGCAGTACTTC. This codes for CASSLMSSGRYEQYF.

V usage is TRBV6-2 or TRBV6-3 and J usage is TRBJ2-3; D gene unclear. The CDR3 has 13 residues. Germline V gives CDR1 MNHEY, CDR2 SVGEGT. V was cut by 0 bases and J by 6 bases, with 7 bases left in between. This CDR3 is CASSYSGSDTQYF. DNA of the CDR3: TGTGCCAGCAGTTACTCTGGCTCGGATACGCAGTATTTT.